This TCR beta chain comes out of a study of identical twins. TCRdb reprocessed the 5' RACE reads with MiXCR, giving one entry per CDR3 protein. The sample lists about 890,000 distinct CDR3 sequences, more than 9% seen once, with roughly 1.5% in the top ten. The trim removed 4 bases at V and 3 bases at J, leaving 10 bases unmatched. Germline-derived CDR1 and CDR2 are DFQATT and SNEGSKA (reference sequence). The CDR3 covers 15 residues. The sample was also reused in another study, on yellow fever vaccine responses in identical twins.

The source of this sequence is a woman aged 18 to 35 in good health. Sequences were obtained from PBMCs. The rearrangement joins TRBV20-1 to TRBJ1-1, with TRBD1 matching over 8 bases. The CDR3 DNA reads as TGCAGTGCTATTGGACAGGGCGGTTTGTACACTGAAGCTTTCTTT. This sequence encodes CSAIGQGGLYTEAFF.